The rows below give T cell receptor beta chains drawn from one sample of a study of blood T cell repertoires in COVID-19. The protocol was immunoSEQ multiplex PCR, while the TCRdb copy is restricted to in-frame clones and leaves out a portion. Among about 59,000 clones listed, approximately 78% were seen once. Sample: peripheral blood. These receptors were taken from an elderly man with acute or convalescent COVID-19. Each CDR3 is given with its conserved first and last residue. Fields, in order: CDR3 protein, CDR3 DNA, D gene, J gene, V gene, clone size. The D gene is left open where the match is weak. Clone size is shown for a subset of rows, as once, few, many or a class of expanded clone.

CDR3aa: CASSRDLSGGGEETQYF
CDR3nt: TGTGCCAGCAGCCGAGATTTGAGTGGCGGGGGGGAAGAGACCCAGTACTTC
d_gene: TRBD2
j_gene: TRBJ2-5
v_gene: TRBV3-1/TRBV3-2
abundance: once

CDR3aa: CASSLSERRSYEQYF
CDR3nt: TGTGCCAGCAGCCTCTCCGAGCGGCGATCCTACGAGCAGTACTTC
d_gene: NA
j_gene: TRBJ2-7
v_gene: TRBV3-1/TRBV3-2
abundance: NA

CDR3aa: CAWTGEGFGNTIYF
CDR3nt: TGTGCCTGGACCGGGGAGGGCTTTGGAAACACCATATATTTT
d_gene: NA
j_gene: TRBJ1-3
v_gene: TRBV30
abundance: NA

CDR3aa: CAWTTGENSPLHF
CDR3nt: TGTGCCTGGACTACAGGTGAAAATTCACCCCTCCACTTT
d_gene: NA
j_gene: TRBJ1-6
v_gene: TRBV30
abundance: few

CDR3aa: CASTGLAGYNEQFF
CDR3nt: TGTGCCAGCACCGGACTAGCAGGCTACAATGAGCAGTTCTTC
d_gene: TRBD2
j_gene: TRBJ2-1
v_gene: TRBV6-5
abundance: few

CDR3aa: CASSEGSGLTDTQYF
CDR3nt: TGCGCCAGCAGCGAGGGAAGCGGTCTCACAGATACGCAGTATTTT
d_gene: NA
j_gene: TRBJ2-3
v_gene: TRBV5-1
abundance: NA

CDR3aa: CASSLTGASEKLFF
CDR3nt: TGTGCCAGCAGTTTGACAGGTGCCTCTGAAAAACTGTTTTTT
d_gene: NA
j_gene: TRBJ1-4
v_gene: TRBV11-2
abundance: NA

CDR3aa: CASSPDSLYGYTF
CDR3nt: TGTGCCAGCTCACCAGACAGTCTCTATGGCTACACCTTC
d_gene: NA
j_gene: TRBJ1-2
v_gene: TRBV18
abundance: NA

CDR3aa: CASSGERLAGVLEEQFF
CDR3nt: TGTGCCAGCAGTGGCGAGAGGCTAGCGGGAGTCTTAGAAGAGCAGTTCTTC
d_gene: TRBD2
j_gene: TRBJ2-1
v_gene: TRBV2
abundance: NA

CDR3aa: CASSIAGISYEQYF
CDR3nt: TGTGCCAGCTCCATCGCAGGGATTTCCTACGAGCAGTACTTC
d_gene: NA
j_gene: TRBJ2-7
v_gene: TRBV28
abundance: NA

CDR3aa: CASSQMQAVNSPLHF
CDR3nt: TGTGCCAGCAGTCAGATGCAGGCCGTTAATTCACCCCTCCACTTT
d_gene: NA
j_gene: TRBJ1-6
v_gene: TRBV6-1
abundance: NA

CDR3aa: CASSFKGPEAFF
CDR3nt: TGTGCCAGCAGCTTCAAGGGGCCTGAAGCTTTCTTT
d_gene: NA
j_gene: TRBJ1-1
v_gene: TRBV7-9
abundance: NA

CDR3aa: CASSPGGAEEAFF
CDR3nt: TGTGCCAGCAGTCCGGGGGGGGCTGAAGAAGCTTTCTTT
d_gene: NA
j_gene: TRBJ1-1
v_gene: TRBV25-1
abundance: NA

CDR3aa: CASSIVGGGMYNEQFF
CDR3nt: TGTGCCAGTAGTATAGTTGGGGGGGGTATGTACAATGAGCAGTTCTTC
d_gene: TRBD2
j_gene: TRBJ2-1
v_gene: TRBV19
abundance: NA

CDR3aa: CASSFLAGAETQYF
CDR3nt: TGTGCCAGCAGTTTTCTAGCGGGGGCTGAGACCCAGTACTTC
d_gene: TRBD2
j_gene: TRBJ2-5
v_gene: TRBV28
abundance: NA

CDR3aa: CASSVGAAGAPYEQYF
CDR3nt: TGTGCCAGCAGCGTAGGGGCAGCGGGGGCCCCCTACGAGCAGTACTTC
d_gene: TRBD2
j_gene: TRBJ2-7
v_gene: TRBV9
abundance: NA

CDR3aa: CASSPPNSEQFF
CDR3nt: TGTGCCAGCAGCCCACCCAACAGCGAGCAGTTCTTC
d_gene: NA
j_gene: TRBJ2-1
v_gene: TRBV7-6
abundance: NA

CDR3aa: CACQGTGFGNEQFF
CDR3nt: TGTGCCTGTCAGGGGACAGGGTTTGGCAATGAGCAGTTCTTC
d_gene: TRBD1
j_gene: TRBJ2-1
v_gene: TRBV19
abundance: NA